This T cell receptor beta chain was observed in a study of T cell responses to AZD1222 COVID-19 vaccine. Study results and caveats: Mostly white British, mostly female donors; authors suggested clonal diversity may be underestimated. Vaccine-associated CD4 TCRs spanned spike, dominant at 160-218 and 743-854. Within unmutated variant regions lay the reported targets of nearly half of spike-specific TCRs.

The CDR3 totals 15 residues. Germline V gene lookup returns CDR1 SGHDT and CDR2 YYEEEE. V was shortened by 4 bases and J by 1 base, with 11 bases between the two germline ends. TCRdb's table, derived via immunoSEQ multiplex PCR, lists solely in-frame clones and lacks some. Of 90,000 to 100,000 clones in the sample, roughly nine tenths were seen once. Notes on this clone: Its cognate antigen is unknown.

The chain recombines TRBV5-6 with TRBJ2-2, with D possibly matching TRBD2 (5 bases). Sequencing used peripheral blood, obtained on day 0 of AZD1222 vaccination. The source of this sequence is an adult in good health. CDR3 loop: CASSPLGLNTGELFF. The CDR3 coding sequence is TGTGCCAGCAGCCCCCTCGGACTGAACACCGGGGAGCTGTTTTTT.